A single TCR beta chain is shown here with its context. As originally analysed: Estimation of nucleated cell counts relied on the amplification of reference gene primers. Clones were read by immunoSEQ multiplex PCR, and TCRdb kept only the in-frame ones, dropping some. That table supplies the V and J calls and clone size; D and trimming were determined from the DNA. The data contain over 5,000 clones, approximately 87% of them singletons. The sample is drawn from a study of blood T cell repertoires in COVID-19. Study background: COVID-19 samples collected from the United States, Italy and Spain covered acute and convalescent phases.

Sequences were obtained from peripheral blood. This TCR came from a man aged 55 to 70 with acute or convalescent COVID-19.

CDR3 residues: CASSPSDRGGNYNEQFF. The CDR3 region has the DNA TGTGCCAGCAGCCCAAGCGACAGGGGAGGGAACTACAATGAGCAGTTCTTC. The gene calls are TRBV7-6 and TRBJ2-1; tentative D call: TRBD1 (8 bases). The CDR3 consists of 17 residues. CDR1 is SGHVS, CDR2 FNYEAQ, per germline. Trimming left V 5 bases short and J 3 bases short, with 20 bases between.